This TCR beta chain was obtained from a study of Ad26.COV2.S vaccination and SARS-CoV-2 variants (TCRdb year 2021). Some background on the complete study: Donors in the vaccine arm were drawn from COV1001, a multicentre, randomized, double-blind, placebo-controlled phase I-IIa trial testing Ad26.COV2.S in healthy adults. Trial participants were randomized into five groups of five: low-dose or high-dose Ad26.COV2.S given once or twice, or placebo on both occasions. Ad26.COV2.S was given intramuscularly at 5x10^10 or 1x10^11 viral particles, as a single shot or as two shots 56 days apart. The TCR-sequenced set comprised around 30 samples: about 19 Ad26.COV2.S vaccine recipients, 5 placebo recipients and 8 SARS-CoV-2 convalescent individuals. Investigators did not know the trial group allocation while performing experiments and assessing outcomes. TCRbeta repertoire sequencing was used to assess the specificity and breadth of SARS-CoV-2-reactive T cell receptors after Ad26.COV2.S vaccination. General conclusions and limits of the study: After vaccination, substantial breadth of spike-specific CD8+ and CD4+ T cell responses was reported. Ad26.COV2.S recipients had higher spike-specific TCR breadth than placebo recipients (P = 0.0014). Vaccine and placebo recipients had comparable non-spike TCR breadth, which fits with the vaccine containing only spike. The study lacked the statistical power to compare responses across vaccine doses or regimens. According to the authors, total T cell responses may have been underestimated by the TCR breadth and depth analyses.

The germline V gene sets CDR1 to SGHRS and CDR2 to YFSETQ. V trim: 7 bases; J trim: 4 bases; unmatched bases: 13. There are 16 amino acids in the CDR3, from cysteine to phenylalanine inclusive. The CDR3 DNA has 48 bases and is translated from base 1. The immunoSEQ Assay was used to sequence TCRbeta CDR3 regions. After extraction, genomic DNA underwent amplification by bias-controlled multiplex PCR, followed by high-throughput sequencing. The study's processing was this. Collapsing and filtering of sequences were performed to quantify the absolute abundance of each unique TCRbeta CDR3 region. T cell fraction was estimated by normalizing TCRbeta template counts to usable DNA, with usable DNA measured through amplification of reference genes found in all nucleated cells. Repertoire TCRs were annotated as SARS-CoV-2-specific by exact matching of V gene, CDR3 amino acid sequence and J gene to a known reactive TCR set. The reference SARS-CoV-2 TCR set was derived from MIRA and filtered for enrichment in COVID-19-positive ImmuneCODE repertoires, a step that removed public or cross-reactive TCRs. Using the MIRA antigens, annotated TCRs were further analysed by specific ORF or by position within an ORF. Breadth was defined as annotated unique rearrangements over total unique productive rearrangements; depth was the summed frequency of those rearrangements. Group comparisons of TCR breadth used two-sided Wilcoxon rank-sum tests. Drawn from immuneACCESS, this table holds only the in-frame rearrangements with V and J called that TCRdb kept. Clones are partly lost; checked studies trace under half to an unresolved V gene and leave the rest unexplained. That table supplies the V and J calls and clone size; D and trimming were determined from the DNA. This sample is represented by around 450,000 clones; 89% of them were singletons. Approximately 2.5% of the sample lies in the top ten.

This clone has only one observation. Its binding antigen is unknown. Base-call qualities are not available, and no considerably larger clone is one nucleotide away. This sample's treatment or condition label indicates: around 19 received Ad26.COV2.S at low or high dose, single or two shots; about 5 received placebo; per-sample allocation not given. For vaccine and placebo recipients, repertoires were sequenced using samples collected on day 63 after the first injection. Between 29 July and 7 August 2020, Cohort 1b enrolled around 25 adults aged 18-55 years at one site in Boston, USA. Ad26.COV2.S was a replication-incompetent adenovirus type 26 vector expressing a prefusion-stabilized SARS-CoV-2 spike protein from the original Wuhan strain.

The sample in question was peripheral blood, obtained in a trial of Ad26.COV2.S vaccine versus placebo. The TCR was taken from a person aged 18-65 years who received the Ad26.COV2.S COVID-19 vaccine or a placebo. The sequence joins TRBV5-1 to TRBJ1-1, with TRBD1 matching 10 junction bases. The DNA sequence follows: TGCGCCAGCGGCCAGAATACCCGACAGGGGGCCACTGAAGCTTTCTTT. This gives the protein CASGQNTRQGATEAFF.